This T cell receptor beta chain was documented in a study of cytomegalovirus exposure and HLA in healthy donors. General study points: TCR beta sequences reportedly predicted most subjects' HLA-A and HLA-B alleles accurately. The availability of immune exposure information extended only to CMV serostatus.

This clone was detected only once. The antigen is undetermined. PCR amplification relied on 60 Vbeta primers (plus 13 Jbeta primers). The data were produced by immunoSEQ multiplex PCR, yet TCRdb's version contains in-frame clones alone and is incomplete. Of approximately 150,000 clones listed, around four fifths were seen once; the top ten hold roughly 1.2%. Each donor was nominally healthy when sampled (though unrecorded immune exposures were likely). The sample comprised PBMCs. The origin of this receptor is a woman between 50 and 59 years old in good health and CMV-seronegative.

CDR3 DNA sequence: TGCAGCGTTGTGCGGTTCAACACCGGGGAGCTGTTTTTT. Its translation is CSVVRFNTGELFF. The chain joins TRBV29-1 to TRBJ2-2, with D hard to call. Germline CDR1 and CDR2: SQVTM and ANQGSEA. The CDR3 has 13 residues. With 4 bases removed from V and 2 bases from J, the gap between germline ends came to 8 bases.